This TCR beta chain stems from a study of cytomegalovirus exposure and HLA in healthy donors (dated by TCRdb to about 2017). Study-level background: According to an earlier analysis of a few hundred of the donors, roughly 180 million T cells yielded over 90 million unique TCR beta sequences and about 280 Gb of sequence data. Four to six DR-DQ haplotypes were handled as single units for association and clustering because linkage in the cohort was strong. Using immunosequencing, the study profiled T cell repertoires from about 620 subjects and related those repertoires to cytomegalovirus serostatus. A later genetic analysis took genome-wide SNP genotypes for 398 of the 666 donors and used that subset as a discovery cohort. HLA typing included class I and class II loci at four-digit resolution. In the later analysis, no new phenotypic data were used to find candidate immune exposures; instead, reliance was placed on TCR beta sequences and their occurrence across donors. All discovery cohort repertoires had been generated using a single sequencing platform. An earlier analysis of approximately 580 of the donors used high-throughput TCR beta sequencing to judge whether each TCR beta V gene segment behaved as functional or pseudogenic. Of the approximately 400 genotyped donors, about 80% fell in the genetic ancestry cluster associated with self-reported Caucasian donors. To predict cytomegalovirus infection status, the study brought together high-throughput TCR immunosequencing, statistical association of individual TCRs with disease status, and machine learning. An early release that covered some 630 HLA-typed donors contained around 330 gigabases of sequencing data and 80 million or so unique TCR sequences. Donor age, sex, ethnicity and CMV serostatus were collected together with the repertoire data. Besides the first cohort of around 700 subjects, a separate validation cohort made up of 120 or so different subjects was used. Among about 410 genotyped donors of the cohort, an average of about 240,000 unique TCR beta nucleotide sequences was sequenced per donor, of which about 18% were non-productive. A later analysis re-examined previously published TCR beta repertoires from several hundred donors and added high-resolution HLA genotyping to investigate patterns of TCR occurrence. The number of donors typed differed by locus, with about 629-630 for A, B, C, DRB1 and DQB1, 522 for DQA1, 606 for DPA1, and 450 to 480 for DPB1. The study aimed to test whether signatures of past pathogen exposure could be identified by cataloging public T cell receptors. Study-level results and caveats: According to the authors, the approach could potentially be generalized to other disease states and immunological phenotypes. According to a later analysis, parvovirus B19, influenza, CMV and Epstein-Barr virus appeared linked to several top co-occurrence clusters. Strong co-occurrence of HLA alleles, especially DR and DQ, made assigning TCR associations to individual alleles difficult. Compared with the approximately 600-donor mean, donors in an Asian-associated ancestry cluster had fewer N-insertions in productive TCRs, according to a later genetic analysis. The classifier was reported to diagnose cytomegalovirus status with high specificity and sensitivity in both the original cohort and the validation cohort. According to a later analysis, most CMV-associated TCR beta chains appeared to be HLA-restricted, and the HLA associations seemed to be driven largely by CMV exposure. CMV serostatus was the only immune exposure information available for the cohort. In an earlier analysis of around 500 of the donors, most TCR beta V segments appeared in productive rearrangements about 87% or about 30% of the time, broadly matching IMGT annotations. HLA typing was unavailable for some donors at each locus, so association tests used only the typed subset. A further reported finding was that TCR beta sequences accurately predicted the HLA-A and HLA-B alleles for most subjects in the first cohort. A later analysis found that HLA-associated TCR beta chains were more clonally expanded and had lower generation probabilities than equally common non-associated chains. The 87-base-pair reads could not distinguish some IMGT-functional V segments, including TRBV6-2 and TRBV6-3, so those segments were excluded. The study gave a list of about 160 TCR beta chains associated with cytomegalovirus. A cluster of highly shared sequence variants was judged likely to be a technical artifact of the sequencing pipeline. Linkage disequilibrium might explain the correlated functional status among segregating V segments, but an unknown experimental factor could not be excluded. Presence/absence analyses assumed roughly uniform sequencing depth across donors, an assumption that may not hold. A few of the identified cytomegalovirus-associated TCR beta chains were confirmed in vitro to be specific for cytomegalovirus antigens. The earlier analysis of approximately 590 of the donors excluded some 16 rarely observed V segments, including chromosome 9 orphons, because counts were too low. In a later genetic analysis, a missense DCLRE1C variant was associated with V-gene and J-gene trimming of TCR beta chains, and the association was replicated in an independent cohort. A later analysis found that TCR association rates varied across HLA loci, with DRB1 alleles showing the most associated TCRs and HLA-C alleles the fewest. This cohort had only TCR beta chains sequenced, and the lack of alpha or paired-chain data limited which features could be detected. While some public TCRs were present in many individuals, most TCR sequences turned up only very rarely across donors. At a false discovery rate of 0.05, a later analysis linked 16,000 or so TCR beta sequences to specific HLA alleles.

Cut back by 4 bases and 2 bases, the V and J ends lie 21 bases apart. As encoded in the germline V gene (reference sequence), CDR1 is GTSNPN while CDR2 is SVGIG. The CDR3 spans 16 residues, from the cysteine through the phenylalanine. The only DNA kept is the CDR3, 48 bases in frame from the first base. The table lists this clone with a few counts. Its recognized antigen is unknown. No quality values exist for individual bases; no much larger clone is one base distant. Libraries were made using the immunoSEQ multiplex PCR assay. For the multiplex PCR, a mixture combining 60 forward primers for TCR Vbeta segments and 13 reverse primers for TCR Jbeta segments was used. A multiplex PCR assay on genomic DNA amplified the CDR3 region of rearranged TCR beta genes. On the Illumina HiSeq System, the amplified TCR beta libraries were sequenced as 87-base-pair reads. Per the original workflow: In a later analysis, 77 million or so unique TCR beta chains were counted across the 500 to 850 repertoires, and approximately 11 million of these chains were shared by at least two donors. A nearest-neighbor algorithm error-corrected the raw reads and collapsed the reads into unique sequences, merging closely related sequences to remove PCR and sequencing errors. V, D and J gene segments were assigned by aligning CDR3 sequences to IMGT reference sequences. For a sequence to be retained, a match of at least six nucleotides to both a V gene segment and a J gene segment was required. A rearrangement counted as productive if the CDR3 had no stop codons and remained in frame with V and J, and every other rearrangement counted as non-productive. Following IMGT convention, CDR3 was defined as the stretch from the second conserved V-encoded cysteine up to the conserved J-encoded phenylalanine. The earlier analysis of roughly 590 of the donors excluded any sequence lacking an unambiguous match to a single V gene segment. In an earlier analysis of 450 to 750 of the donors, a V segment was called functional when productive rearrangements were above 56.7%, and segregating when the standard deviation between donors exceeded 5%. A statistical classification framework was built to diagnose cytomegalovirus status from the catalog of TCR beta chain sequences. V and J gene assignment, in a later analysis, came from comparing TCR nucleotide sequences with IMGT/GENE-DB human TR gene sequences. The TCRdist pipeline was used in a later analysis to assign CDR3 sequences and most-parsimonious VDJ recombination scenarios. In a later analysis, every TCR beta chain was defined by the combination of its CDR3 amino acid sequence and its V-gene family, and reads without a unique V-gene family were dropped. As a way to deal with suspected cross-contamination and a sequencing artifact, a later analysis dropped hundreds of nucleotide sequences that were highly shared and had low generation probability. A later analysis calculated a clonal expansion index for each public chain from normalized within-repertoire ranks of inferred template counts. In a later analysis, generation probabilities were computed with a VDJ recombination model fitted to out-of-frame rearrangements, and the resulting probabilities were checked against IGoR. In a later analysis, hypergeometric tests were used to score TCR-TCR, TCR-HLA and TCR-CMV co-occurrence, with a repertoire-size bias correction applied to TCR pairs. False discovery rates were estimated in a later analysis by permuting HLA or CMV assignments 20 times. In a later analysis, co-occurring TCRs were grouped using DBSCAN, and TCRdist sequence similarity was added for clustering within HLA-allele-positive subsets. Repertoires with fewer than 30,000 or more than 120,000 public chains were left out of co-occurrence clustering, as were four to six repertoires with anomalous nucleotide sharing. Entries here come from immuneACCESS through TCRdb and include only in-frame sequences with V and J called. Some clones fail to appear in such tables; in the studies checked, an unresolved V gene covers under half of the shortfall, and the cause of the remainder is unknown. Clone size and the V and J calls come from that table; the DNA yielded D and trimming. In this sample the table shows 90,000 to 130,000 clones, 55% to 65% of which occur a single time. The ten largest clones capture 2.2% of the sample.

In total, approximately 700 healthy bone marrow donors made up the cohort. All cohort members were sampled while nominally healthy, although unrecorded immune exposures were likely present. The donor was CMV seronegative and belonged to the group of under 400 seronegative cohort members. Every donor gave a peripheral blood sample, and the peripheral blood mononuclear cells from that sample were used for TCR beta sequencing. Genomic DNA was extracted from the blood cell samples with the Qiagen DNeasy Blood Extraction Kit. The receptor was derived from a woman in her 30s in good health and CMV-seronegative. Material: PBMCs. Recombination linked TRBV30 to TRBJ2-7, with TRBD2 tentatively as D gene (7 bases match). The nucleotide sequence reads TGTGCCTGGACCCTATGGGGGGGCGCTACTACCTACGAGCAGTACTTC. Translation gives CAWTLWGGATTYEQYF. With the portions outside the CDR3 filled from the reference TRBV30 and TRBJ2-7 genes, the complete variable region becomes SQTIHQWPATLVQPVGSPLSLECTVEGTSNPNLYWYRQAAGRGLQLLFYSVGIGQISSEVPQNLSASRPQDRQFILSSKKLLLSDSGFYLCAWTLWGGATTYEQYFGPGTRLTVT.